This TCR beta chain originates from a study of cytomegalovirus exposure and HLA in healthy donors. TCRdb's copy holds only in-frame clones and misses some; the assay was immunoSEQ multiplex PCR. The data contain more than 85,000 clones, 70% to 90% of them singletons. Sequenced: PBMCs. This TCR was recovered from a woman in her 30s in good health and CMV-seropositive.

The chain's CDR3 is CASSSPDRSYEQYF. DNA for the CDR3: TGTGCCAGCAGCTCACCCGACAGATCCTACGAGCAGTACTTC. The rearrangement links TRBV5-6 to TRBJ2-7, with D tentatively TRBD1 (5 bases). Germline V gene sequence: CDR1 SGHDT, CDR2 YYEEEE. V was clipped by 3 bases and J by 1 base, with 11 bases between them. This CDR3 is 14 amino acids long.